The entry below describes one T cell receptor (beta chain). This sample is drawn from a study of blood T cell repertoires in COVID-19. Study overall: Whether acute or convalescent, the COVID-19 samples came from the United States, Italy and Spain.

Under the authors' procedure: From reference gene primer amplification, estimates of nucleated cell counts were derived. Using immunoSEQ multiplex PCR, the repertoire was profiled, and TCRdb retains in-frame clones only, with some absent. Clonal size and the V and J genes are those of that table, whereas D and trimming came from the DNA. The top ten hold about 49% of the sample, which has just under 30,000 clones, about 80% seen once. Material: peripheral blood. The origin of this receptor is a woman aged 65 to 85 with acute or convalescent COVID-19.

The CDR3 region has the DNA TGTGCCAGCAGCCAAGATGGGCGGAGCGGGGGCTACACCTTC. Translated, it gives CASSQDGRSGGYTF. This chain uses TRBV3-1 (or the pseudogene TRBV3-2) with TRBJ1-2; no firm D call. V gave up 0 bases and J gave up 8 bases, with 13 bases separating them. Germline CDR1 reads LGHDT; CDR2 reads YNNKEL (reference sequence). CDR3 length equals 14 residues.